This T cell receptor beta chain is from a study of OX40 agonist ivuxolimab in advanced cancers. Broadly, across the study: Ivuxolimab, which targeted the costimulatory receptor OX40 (CD134), was an agonistic, fully human IgG2 monoclonal antibody. Intravenous ivuxolimab was administered to patients every 2 weeks at six dose levels: 0.01, 0.1, 0.3, 1.5, 3 and 10 mg/kg. Among the roughly 52 dose-escalation patients, around 19 had hepatocellular carcinoma, approximately 15 melanoma, 9 renal cell carcinoma and 9 head and neck cancer. In the dose-escalation cohort, about four fifths of patients were male, and the mean age was roughly 60 years with a range of roughly 20 to 79. Prior anti-PD-1, anti-PD-L1 or anti-CTLA-4 therapy was permitted, and 40% to 50% of dose-escalation patients had received checkpoint inhibitors. Partial responses were achieved by three dose-escalation patients, of whom one had hepatocellular carcinoma and two had cutaneous melanoma. Peripheral TCRbeta sequencing was intended to test whether TCR sequence diversity was altered and clonal T-cell expansion was caused by ivuxolimab. The paper describes the monotherapy dose-escalation part (N of about 50 patients) of the phase I trial of ivuxolimab.

Paper-wide results and their limitations: In the 0.1-3.0 mg/kg groups, partial responders were among the patients with the lowest normalized peripheral clonal expansion, particularly in CD8+ T cells. Low levels of normalized T-cell clonal expansion were also seen in some patients who did not respond. On average, CD8+ T cells showed more expanded clones than CD4+ T cells after ivuxolimab. The antigen specificity of the peripheral T cells that underwent clonal expansion was not determined. At doses from 0.1 to 3.0 mg/kg, clonal expansion was seen in both CD4+ and CD8+ blood T cells between baseline and week 6.

A word on this clone: Its target antigen remains unknown. Base-call qualities are not available, and no considerably larger clone is one nucleotide away.

The trial excluded patients who had a history of autoimmune disease or who were on systemic immunosuppression. Peripheral blood for TCR sequencing was collected from all dose cohorts at baseline, on cycle 4 day 1, and on cycle 7 day 1. The samples were drawn from a first-in-human, open-label, multicenter phase I dose-escalation trial of ivuxolimab. Adults with locally advanced or metastatic head and neck squamous cell, hepatocellular, melanoma or renal cell carcinoma were enrolled in the trial. Before TCR sequencing, CD4+ and CD8+ T cells were separately sorted from peripheral blood. To sequence the TCRbeta CDR3 region, genomic DNA was isolated from the sorted cells. The immunoSEQ Assay was used for sequencing of TCRbeta CDR3 regions. What TCRdb holds here is the immuneACCESS table cut down to in-frame rearrangements. Part of the clones is not present; checked against another copy, under half of the missing clones reflect an unresolved V gene, and the others are unexplained. This sample comprises fewer than 75,000 clones, roughly nine tenths of them detected only once. In total, the top ten clones hold roughly 0.67% of the sample.

This receptor was taken from an adult with an advanced solid tumor such as melanoma, head and neck, liver or kidney cancer. The specimen was CD4+ or CD8+ T cells sorted from blood, collected in a trial of the OX40 agonist ivuxolimab.

Read as DNA, the sequence is TGCGCCAGCAGCCAAGTCAGCGGAGGGACCTACAATGAGCAGTTCTTC. Its protein product is CASSQVSGGTYNEQFF. The sequence is built from TRBV4-1 and TRBJ2-1, and perhaps TRBD2 as D gene, on 6 matching bases. From the germline V gene, CDR1 is MGHRA and CDR2 is YSYEKL. Spanning cysteine to phenylalanine, the CDR3 consists of 16 amino acids. Just the 48-base CDR3 DNA is kept, in frame starting at base 1. V and J are truncated by 1 base and 2 bases respectively, leaving an intervening sequence of 12 bases.